The clone carrying this TCR beta chain came up a few times. The antigen is undetermined. This entry comes from a study of Graves' ophthalmopathy and Graves' hyperthyroidism. Turning to the study itself: Before any treatment was given, at initial diagnosis, peripheral blood was collected. Study-level results: Detection in blood was also observed for most expanded thyroid clonotypes above 0.001 frequency.

Reliance was placed on clinical symptoms, serum thyroxine, TRAb, thyroid ultrasound and orbital computed tomography for diagnosis. Investigators amplified TCR beta CDR3 regions from RNA transcripts. First-round RT-PCR employed HTBI primers, with a second-round multiplex PCR after it. A single record per CDR3 protein comes from TCRdb applying MiXCR to the multiplex PCR reads. The sample carries 740,000 or so distinct CDR3 sequences, approximately 40% recorded once. V gave up 10 bases and J gave up 1 base, with 18 bases separating them. Germline loops: CDR1 SGHTA, CDR2 FQGTGA. The CDR3 sequence is 15 residues long.

The chain combines TRBV7-3 with TRBJ2-3; D may be TRBD2 (6 bases). Specimen: peripheral blood. The receptor was isolated from an adult man with Graves' ophthalmopathy. The chain's CDR3 is CATSEGSPGTDTQYF. The DNA of the CDR3 is TGTGCCACATCGGAGGGATCCCCTGGCACAGATACGCAGTATTTT.